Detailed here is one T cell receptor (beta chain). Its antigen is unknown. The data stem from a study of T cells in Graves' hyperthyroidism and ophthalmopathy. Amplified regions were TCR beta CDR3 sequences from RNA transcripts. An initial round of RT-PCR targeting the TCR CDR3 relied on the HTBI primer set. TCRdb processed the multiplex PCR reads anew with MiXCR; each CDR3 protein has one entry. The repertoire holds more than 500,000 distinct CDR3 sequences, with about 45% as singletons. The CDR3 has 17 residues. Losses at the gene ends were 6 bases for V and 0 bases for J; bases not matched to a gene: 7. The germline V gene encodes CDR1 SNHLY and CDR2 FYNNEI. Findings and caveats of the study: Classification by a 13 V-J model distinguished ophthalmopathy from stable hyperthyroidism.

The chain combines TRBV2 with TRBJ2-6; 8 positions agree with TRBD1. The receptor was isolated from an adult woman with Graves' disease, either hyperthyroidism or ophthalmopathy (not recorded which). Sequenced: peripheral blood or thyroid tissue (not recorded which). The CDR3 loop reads CASRRTGPLSGANVLTF. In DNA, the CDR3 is TGTGCCAGCAGACGGACAGGGCCCCTCTCTGGGGCCAACGTCCTGACTTTC.